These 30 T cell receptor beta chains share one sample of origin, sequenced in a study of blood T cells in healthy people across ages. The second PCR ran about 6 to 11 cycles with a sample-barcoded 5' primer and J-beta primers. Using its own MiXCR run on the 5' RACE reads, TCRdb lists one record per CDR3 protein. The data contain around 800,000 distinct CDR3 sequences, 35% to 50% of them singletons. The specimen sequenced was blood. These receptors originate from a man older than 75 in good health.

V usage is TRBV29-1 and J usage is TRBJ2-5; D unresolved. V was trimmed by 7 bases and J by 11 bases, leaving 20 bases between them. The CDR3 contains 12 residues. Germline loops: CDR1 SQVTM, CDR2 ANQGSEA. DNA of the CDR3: TGCAGCGACCTAAGCAGACCCAATGAGCAGTACTTC. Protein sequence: CSDLSRPNEQYF.

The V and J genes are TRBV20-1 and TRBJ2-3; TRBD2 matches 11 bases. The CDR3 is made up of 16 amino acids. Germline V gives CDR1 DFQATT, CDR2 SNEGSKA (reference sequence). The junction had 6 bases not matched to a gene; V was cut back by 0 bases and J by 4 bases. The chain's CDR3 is CSARDEIAGGPDTQYF. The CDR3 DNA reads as TGCAGTGCTAGAGATGAGATAGCGGGAGGGCCAGATACGCAGTATTTT.

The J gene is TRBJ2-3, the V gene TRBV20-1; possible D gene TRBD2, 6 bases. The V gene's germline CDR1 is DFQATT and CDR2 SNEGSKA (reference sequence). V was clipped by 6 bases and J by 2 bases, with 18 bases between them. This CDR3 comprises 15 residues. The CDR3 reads CSAAIRRGYTDTQYF. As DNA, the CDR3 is TGCAGTGCCGCGATAAGGCGGGGCTACACAGATACGCAGTATTTT.

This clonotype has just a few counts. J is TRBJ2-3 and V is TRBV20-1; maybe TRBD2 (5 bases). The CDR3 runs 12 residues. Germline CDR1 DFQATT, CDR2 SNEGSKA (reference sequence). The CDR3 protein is CSIERGGDTQYF. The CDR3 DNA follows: TGCAGCATAGAGCGTGGAGGAGATACGCAGTATTTT.

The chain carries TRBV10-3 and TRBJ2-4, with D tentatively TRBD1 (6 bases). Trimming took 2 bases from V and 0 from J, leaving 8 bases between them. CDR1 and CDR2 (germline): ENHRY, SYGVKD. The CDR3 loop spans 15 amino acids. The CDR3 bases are TGTGCCATCAGTGAGCAGGGGTTAGCCAAAAACATTCAGTACTTC. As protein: CAISEQGLAKNIQYF.

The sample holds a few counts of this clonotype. The CDR3 protein is CAWSVFGQKSSYEQYF. Here the CDR3 DNA reads TGTGCCTGGAGTGTATTTGGACAGAAGTCATCCTACGAGCAGTACTTC. The V and J genes are TRBV30 and TRBJ2-7, with D perhaps matching TRBD1 (6 bases). This CDR3 spans 16 amino acids. Germline V lookup: CDR1 GTSNPN, CDR2 SVGIG (reference sequence). Trimming cost V 0 bases and J 1 base, with 16 bases left between them.

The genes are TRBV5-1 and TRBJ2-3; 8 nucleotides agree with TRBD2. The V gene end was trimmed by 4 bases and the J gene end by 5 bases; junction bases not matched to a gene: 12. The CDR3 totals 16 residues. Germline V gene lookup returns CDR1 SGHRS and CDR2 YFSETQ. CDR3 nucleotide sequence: TGCGCCAGCAGCCTCCCGTCGGTAGCGGGAAGAGATACGCAGTATTTT. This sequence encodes CASSLPSVAGRDTQYF.

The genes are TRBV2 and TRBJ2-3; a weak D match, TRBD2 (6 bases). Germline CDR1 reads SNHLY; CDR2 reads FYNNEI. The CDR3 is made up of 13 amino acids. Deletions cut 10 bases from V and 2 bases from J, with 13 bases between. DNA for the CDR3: TGTGCCACCACCCGGGACTCCACAGATACGCAGTATTTT. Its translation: CATTRDSTDTQYF.

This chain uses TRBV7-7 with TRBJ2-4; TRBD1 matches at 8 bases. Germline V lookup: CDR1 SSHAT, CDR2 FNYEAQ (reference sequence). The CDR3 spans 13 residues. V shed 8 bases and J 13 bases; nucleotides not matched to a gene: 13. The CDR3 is CASREQGAREQYF. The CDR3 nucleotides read TGTGCCAGCCGGGAGCAGGGGGCGCGAGAGCAGTACTTC.

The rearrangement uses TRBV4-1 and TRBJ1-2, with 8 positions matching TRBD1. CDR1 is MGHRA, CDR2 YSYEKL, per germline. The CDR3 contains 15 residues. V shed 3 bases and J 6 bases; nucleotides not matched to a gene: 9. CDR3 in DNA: TGCGCCAGCAGCCAGCCTCGGACAGGGCAGCATGGCTACACCTTC. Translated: CASSQPRTGQHGYTF.

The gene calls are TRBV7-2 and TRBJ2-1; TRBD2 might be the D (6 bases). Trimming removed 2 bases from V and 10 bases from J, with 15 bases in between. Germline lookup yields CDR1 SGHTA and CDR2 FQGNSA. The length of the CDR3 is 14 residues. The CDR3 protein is CASSLTASEGEQFF. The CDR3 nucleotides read TGTGCCAGCAGCTTAACAGCCTCGGAGGGCGAGCAGTTCTTC.

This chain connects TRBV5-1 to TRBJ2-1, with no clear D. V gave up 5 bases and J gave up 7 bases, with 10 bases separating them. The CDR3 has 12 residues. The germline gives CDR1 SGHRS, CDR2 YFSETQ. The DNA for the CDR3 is TGCGCCAGCAGGACGGAAGGGAATGAGCAGTTCTTC. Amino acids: CASRTEGNEQFF.

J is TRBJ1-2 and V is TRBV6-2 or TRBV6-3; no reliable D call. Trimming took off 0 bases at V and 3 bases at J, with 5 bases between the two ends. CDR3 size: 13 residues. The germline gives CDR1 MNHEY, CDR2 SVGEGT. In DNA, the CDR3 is TGTGCCAGCAGTTACTCTGCGGACTATGGCTACACCTTC. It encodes CASSYSADYGYTF.

The CDR3 protein is CASSLGGAGVHEQFF. The DNA of the CDR3 is TGTGCCAGCAGCTTAGGAGGAGCGGGAGTCCACGAGCAGTTCTTC. V and J are TRBV5-6 and TRBJ2-1; 8 bases map to TRBD2. CDR1 is SGHDT and CDR2 is YYEEEE in the germline V gene. There are 15 residues in the CDR3. After removal of 2 bases from V and 10 bases from J, the junction contained 11 bases not matched to a gene.

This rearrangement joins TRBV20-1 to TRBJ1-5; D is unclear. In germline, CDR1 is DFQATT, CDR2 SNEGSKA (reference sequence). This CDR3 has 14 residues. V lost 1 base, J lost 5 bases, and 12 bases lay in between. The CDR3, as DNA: TGCAGTGCTAGAGCCCCGACGGGCGATCAGCCCCAGCATTTT. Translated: CSARAPTGDQPQHF.

In nucleotides, the CDR3 is TGCAGTGCTGAGACCGGGACTAGCGGGTGGGATGAGCAGTTCTTC. This encodes CSAETGTSGWDEQFF. The chain combines TRBV20-1 with TRBJ2-1; 12 nucleotides align to TRBD2. CDR3 length equals 15 residues. V trimming: 5 bases; J trimming: 8 bases; junction bases outside the gene matches: 10. Germline lookup yields CDR1 DFQATT and CDR2 SNEGSKA (reference sequence).

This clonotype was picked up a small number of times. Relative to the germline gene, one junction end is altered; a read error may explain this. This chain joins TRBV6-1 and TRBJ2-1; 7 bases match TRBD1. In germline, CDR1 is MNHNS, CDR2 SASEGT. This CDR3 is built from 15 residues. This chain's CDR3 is CASSGEETGFNERFF. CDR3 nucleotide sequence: TGTGCCAGCTCCGGAGAGGAGACAGGGTTCAATGAGCGGTTCTTC.

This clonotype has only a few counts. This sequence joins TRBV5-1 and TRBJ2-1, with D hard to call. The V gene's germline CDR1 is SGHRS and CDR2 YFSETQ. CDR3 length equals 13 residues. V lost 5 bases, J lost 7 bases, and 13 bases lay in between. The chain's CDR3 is CASSREPENEQFF. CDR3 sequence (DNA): TGCGCCAGCAGTAGGGAACCCGAAAATGAGCAGTTCTTC.

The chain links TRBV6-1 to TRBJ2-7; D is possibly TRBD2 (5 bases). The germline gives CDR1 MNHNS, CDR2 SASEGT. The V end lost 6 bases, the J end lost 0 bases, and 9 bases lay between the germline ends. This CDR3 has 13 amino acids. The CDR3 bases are TGTGCCAGCAGGAGAGGGCCCTCCTACGAGCAGTACTTC. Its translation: CASRRGPSYEQYF.

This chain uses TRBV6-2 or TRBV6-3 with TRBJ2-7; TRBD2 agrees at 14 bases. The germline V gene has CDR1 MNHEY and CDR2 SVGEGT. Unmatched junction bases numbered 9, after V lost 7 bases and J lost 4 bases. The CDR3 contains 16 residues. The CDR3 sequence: CASKRPGLAGDYEQYF. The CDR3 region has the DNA TGTGCCAGCAAACGACCGGGACTAGCGGGGGATTACGAGCAGTACTTC.

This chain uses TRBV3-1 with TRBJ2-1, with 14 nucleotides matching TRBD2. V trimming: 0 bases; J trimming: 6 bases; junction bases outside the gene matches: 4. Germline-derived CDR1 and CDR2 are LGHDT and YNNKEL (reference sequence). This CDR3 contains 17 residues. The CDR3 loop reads CASSQERTSGRPNEQFF. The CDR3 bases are TGTGCCAGCAGCCAAGAGCGGACTAGCGGGAGGCCCAATGAGCAGTTCTTC.

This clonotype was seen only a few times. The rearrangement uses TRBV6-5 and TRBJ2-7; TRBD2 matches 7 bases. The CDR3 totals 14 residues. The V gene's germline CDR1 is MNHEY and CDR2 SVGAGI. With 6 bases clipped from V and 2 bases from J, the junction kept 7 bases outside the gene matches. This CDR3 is CASRPKREAYEQYF. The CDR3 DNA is TGTGCCAGCAGGCCGAAGCGGGAAGCCTACGAGCAGTACTTC.

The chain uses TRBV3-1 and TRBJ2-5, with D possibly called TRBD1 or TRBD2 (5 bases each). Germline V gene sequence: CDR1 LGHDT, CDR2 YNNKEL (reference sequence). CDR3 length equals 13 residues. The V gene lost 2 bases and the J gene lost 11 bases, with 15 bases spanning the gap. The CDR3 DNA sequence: TGTGCCAGCAGCCAAAGAAGGGACGGGGAGCAGTACTTC. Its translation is CASSQRRDGEQYF.

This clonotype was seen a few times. The CDR3 loop reads CSARANLAPDTQYF. The CDR3 bases are TGCAGTGCTAGGGCTAACCTAGCGCCAGATACGCAGTATTTT. J is TRBJ2-3 and V is TRBV20-1, with D possibly being TRBD2 (6 bases). Trimming removed 3 bases at V and 4 bases at J, with 14 bases between. Germline V gene sequence: CDR1 DFQATT, CDR2 SNEGSKA (reference sequence). The CDR3 is made up of 14 amino acids.

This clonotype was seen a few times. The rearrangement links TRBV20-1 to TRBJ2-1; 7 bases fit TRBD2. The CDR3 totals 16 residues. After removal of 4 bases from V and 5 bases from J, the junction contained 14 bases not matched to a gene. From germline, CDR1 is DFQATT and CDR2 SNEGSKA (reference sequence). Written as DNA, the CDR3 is TGCAGTGCTACCCGACTAGGGAGGGGAGGGAACAATGAGCAGTTCTTC. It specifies CSATRLGRGGNNEQFF.

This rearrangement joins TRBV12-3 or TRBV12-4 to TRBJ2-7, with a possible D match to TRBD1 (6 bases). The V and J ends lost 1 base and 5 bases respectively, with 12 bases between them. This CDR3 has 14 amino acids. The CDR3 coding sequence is TGTGCCAGCAGTTTAGACAGGGCAATGGACGAGCAGTACTTC. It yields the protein CASSLDRAMDEQYF.

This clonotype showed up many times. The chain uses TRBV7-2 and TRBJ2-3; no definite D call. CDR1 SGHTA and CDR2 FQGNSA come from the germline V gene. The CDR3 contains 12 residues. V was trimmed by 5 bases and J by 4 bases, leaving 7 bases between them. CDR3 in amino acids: CASSAFPDTQYF. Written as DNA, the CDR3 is TGTGCCAGCAGCGCCTTCCCAGATACGCAGTATTTT.

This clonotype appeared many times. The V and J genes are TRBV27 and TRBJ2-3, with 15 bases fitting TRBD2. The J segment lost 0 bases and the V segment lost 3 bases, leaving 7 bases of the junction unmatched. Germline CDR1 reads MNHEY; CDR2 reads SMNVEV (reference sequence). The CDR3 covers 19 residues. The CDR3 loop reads CASSLLGLAGGSSTDTQYF. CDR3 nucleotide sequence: TGTGCCAGCAGTTTGTTAGGACTAGCGGGAGGGTCCAGCACAGATACGCAGTATTTT.

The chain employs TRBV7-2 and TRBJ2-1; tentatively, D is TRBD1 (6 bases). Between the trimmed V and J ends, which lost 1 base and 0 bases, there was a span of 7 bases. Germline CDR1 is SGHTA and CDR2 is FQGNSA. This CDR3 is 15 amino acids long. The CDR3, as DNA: TGTGCCAGCAGCTTAGTGGGGGCCTCCTACAATGAGCAGTTCTTC. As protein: CASSLVGASYNEQFF.

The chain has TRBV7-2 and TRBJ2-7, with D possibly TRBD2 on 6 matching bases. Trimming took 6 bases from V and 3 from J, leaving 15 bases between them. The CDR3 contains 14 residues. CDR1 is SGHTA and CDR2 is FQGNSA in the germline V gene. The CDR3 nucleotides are TGTGCCAGCAGACTAACCGGGAGCTTCTACGAGCAGTACTTC. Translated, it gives CASRLTGSFYEQYF.